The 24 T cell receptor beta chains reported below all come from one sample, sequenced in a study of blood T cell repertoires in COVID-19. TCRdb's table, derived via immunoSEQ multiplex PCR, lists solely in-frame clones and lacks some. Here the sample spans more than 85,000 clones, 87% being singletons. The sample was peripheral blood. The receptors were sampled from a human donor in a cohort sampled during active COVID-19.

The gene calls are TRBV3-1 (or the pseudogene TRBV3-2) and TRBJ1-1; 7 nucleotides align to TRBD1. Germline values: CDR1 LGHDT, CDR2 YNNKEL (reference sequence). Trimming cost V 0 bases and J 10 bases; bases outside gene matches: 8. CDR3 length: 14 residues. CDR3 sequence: CASSQDSGGRRAFF. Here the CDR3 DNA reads TGTGCCAGCAGCCAAGATTCAGGGGGTCGGCGAGCTTTCTTT.

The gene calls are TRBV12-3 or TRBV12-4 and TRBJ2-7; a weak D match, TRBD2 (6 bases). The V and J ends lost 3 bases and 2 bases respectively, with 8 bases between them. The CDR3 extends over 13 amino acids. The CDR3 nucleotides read TGTGCCAGCAGTTTGGGGGGAACCTACGAGCAGTACTTC. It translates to CASSLGGTYEQYF.

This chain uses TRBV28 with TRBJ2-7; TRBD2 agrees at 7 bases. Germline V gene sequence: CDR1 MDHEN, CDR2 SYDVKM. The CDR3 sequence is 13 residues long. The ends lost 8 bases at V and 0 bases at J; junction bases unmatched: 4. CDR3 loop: CASLRGSSYEQYF. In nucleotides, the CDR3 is TGTGCCAGCTTGCGGGGGAGCTCCTACGAGCAGTACTTC.

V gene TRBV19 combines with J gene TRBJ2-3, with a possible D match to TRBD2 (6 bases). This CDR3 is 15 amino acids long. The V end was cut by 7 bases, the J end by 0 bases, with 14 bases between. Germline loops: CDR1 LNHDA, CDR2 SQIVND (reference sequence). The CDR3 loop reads CASNRRGQSTDTQYF. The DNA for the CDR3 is TGTGCCAGTAATAGGCGGGGCCAAAGCACAGATACGCAGTATTTT.

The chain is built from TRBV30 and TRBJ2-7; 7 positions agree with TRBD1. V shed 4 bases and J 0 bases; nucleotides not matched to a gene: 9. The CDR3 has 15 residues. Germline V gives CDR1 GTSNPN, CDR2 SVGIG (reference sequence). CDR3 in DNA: TGTGCCTGGAAACGCGGACAGGCTAGCTCCTACGAGCAGTACTTC. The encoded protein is CAWKRGQASSYEQYF. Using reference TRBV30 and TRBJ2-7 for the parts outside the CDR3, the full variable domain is SQTIHQWPATLVQPVGSPLSLECTVEGTSNPNLYWYRQAAGRGLQLLFYSVGIGQISSEVPQNLSASRPQDRQFILSSKKLLLSDSGFYLCAWKRGQASSYEQYFGPGTRLTVT.

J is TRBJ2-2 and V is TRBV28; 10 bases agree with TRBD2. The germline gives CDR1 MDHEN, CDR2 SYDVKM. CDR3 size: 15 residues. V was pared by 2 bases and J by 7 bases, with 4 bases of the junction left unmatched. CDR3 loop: CASSLGLAGVGELFF. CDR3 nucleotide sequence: TGTGCCAGCAGTTTAGGGCTAGCGGGGGTCGGGGAGCTGTTTTTT.

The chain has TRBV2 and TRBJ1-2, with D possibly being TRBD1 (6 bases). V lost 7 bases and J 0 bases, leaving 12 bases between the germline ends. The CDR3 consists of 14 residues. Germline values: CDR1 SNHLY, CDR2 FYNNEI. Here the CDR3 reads CASKGQGPNYGYTF. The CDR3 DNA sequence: TGTGCCAGCAAGGGGCAGGGGCCTAACTATGGCTACACCTTC.

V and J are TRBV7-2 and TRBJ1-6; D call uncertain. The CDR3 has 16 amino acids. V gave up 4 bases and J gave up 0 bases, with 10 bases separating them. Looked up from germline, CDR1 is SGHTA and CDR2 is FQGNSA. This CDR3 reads CASSSTLSSYNSPLHF. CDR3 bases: TGTGCCAGCAGCTCGACTCTTAGCTCCTATAATTCACCCCTCCACTTT.

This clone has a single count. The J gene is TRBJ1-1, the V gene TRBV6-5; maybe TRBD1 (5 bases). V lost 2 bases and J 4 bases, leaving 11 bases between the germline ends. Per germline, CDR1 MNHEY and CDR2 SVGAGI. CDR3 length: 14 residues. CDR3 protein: CASSYLQRGTEAFF. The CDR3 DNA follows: TGTGCCAGCAGTTACCTACAAAGGGGCACTGAAGCTTTCTTT.

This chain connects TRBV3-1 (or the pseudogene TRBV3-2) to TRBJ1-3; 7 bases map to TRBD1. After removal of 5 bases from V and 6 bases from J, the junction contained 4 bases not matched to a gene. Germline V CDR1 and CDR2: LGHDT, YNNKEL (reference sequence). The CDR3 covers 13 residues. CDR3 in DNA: TGTGCCAGCAGCTGGACAGGTGCAAACACCATATATTTT. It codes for CASSWTGANTIYF.

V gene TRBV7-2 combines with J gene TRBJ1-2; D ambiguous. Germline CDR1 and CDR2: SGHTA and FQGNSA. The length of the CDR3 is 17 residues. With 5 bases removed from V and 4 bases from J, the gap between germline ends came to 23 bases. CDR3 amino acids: CASSPRGIVGEIYGYTF. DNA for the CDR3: TGTGCCAGCAGCCCACGGGGTATCGTCGGAGAAATCTATGGCTACACCTTC. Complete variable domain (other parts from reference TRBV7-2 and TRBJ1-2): GAGVSQSPSNKVTEKGKDVELRCDPISGHTALYWYRQSLGQGLEFLIYFQGNSAPDKSGLPSDRFSAERTGGSVSTLTIQRTQQEDSAVYLCASSPRGIVGEIYGYTFGSGTRLTVV.

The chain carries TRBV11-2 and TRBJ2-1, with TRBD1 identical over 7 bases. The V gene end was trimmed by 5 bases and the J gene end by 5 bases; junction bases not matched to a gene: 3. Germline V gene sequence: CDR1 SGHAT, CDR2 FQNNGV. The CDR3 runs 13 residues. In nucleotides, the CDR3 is TGTGCCAGCAGCCGTGACAGGGACAATGAGCAGTTCTTC. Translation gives CASSRDRDNEQFF.

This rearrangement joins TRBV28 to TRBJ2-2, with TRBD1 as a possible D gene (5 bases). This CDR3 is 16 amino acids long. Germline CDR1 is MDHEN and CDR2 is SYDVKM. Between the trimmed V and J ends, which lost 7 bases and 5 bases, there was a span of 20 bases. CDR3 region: CASNIRRRGNTGELFF. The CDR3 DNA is TGTGCCAGCAACATTAGAAGAAGGGGAAATACCGGGGAGCTGTTTTTT.

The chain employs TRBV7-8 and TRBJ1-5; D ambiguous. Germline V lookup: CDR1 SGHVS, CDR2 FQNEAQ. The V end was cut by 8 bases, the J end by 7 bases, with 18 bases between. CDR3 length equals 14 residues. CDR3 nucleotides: TGTGCCAGCTCCCTTGGAGGGTTGGGCCAGCCCCAGCATTTT. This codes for CASSLGGLGQPQHF.

CDR3 amino acids: CASSSRGFDNQPQHF. CDR3 in DNA: TGTGCCAGCAGTTCCAGGGGTTTCGACAATCAGCCCCAGCATTTT. The rearrangement joins TRBV6-5 to TRBJ1-5; TRBD1 is a possible D gene (6 bases). V dropped 4 bases and J dropped 3 bases, with 13 bases sitting between them. This CDR3 spans 15 amino acids. The germline V gene encodes CDR1 MNHEY and CDR2 SVGAGI.

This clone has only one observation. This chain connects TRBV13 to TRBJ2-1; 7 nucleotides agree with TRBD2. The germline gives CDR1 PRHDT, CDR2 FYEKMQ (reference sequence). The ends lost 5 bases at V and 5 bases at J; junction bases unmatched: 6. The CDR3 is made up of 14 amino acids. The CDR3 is CASSRRRGNNEQFF. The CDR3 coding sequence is TGTGCCAGCAGCCGGCGGCGGGGGAACAATGAGCAGTTCTTC.

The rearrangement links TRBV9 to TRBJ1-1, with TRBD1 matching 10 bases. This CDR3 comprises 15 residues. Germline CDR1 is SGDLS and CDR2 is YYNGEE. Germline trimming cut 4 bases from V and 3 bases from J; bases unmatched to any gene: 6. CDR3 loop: CASSNPGQGYTEAFF. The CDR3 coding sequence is TGTGCCAGCAGCAATCCGGGACAGGGGTACACTGAAGCTTTCTTT.

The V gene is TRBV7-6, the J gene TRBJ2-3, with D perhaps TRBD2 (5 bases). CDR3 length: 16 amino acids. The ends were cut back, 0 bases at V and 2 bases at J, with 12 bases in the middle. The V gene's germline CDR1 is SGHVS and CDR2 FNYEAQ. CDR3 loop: CASSLARRPYTDTQYF. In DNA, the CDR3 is TGTGCCAGCAGCTTAGCGCGGAGGCCTTACACAGATACGCAGTATTTT.

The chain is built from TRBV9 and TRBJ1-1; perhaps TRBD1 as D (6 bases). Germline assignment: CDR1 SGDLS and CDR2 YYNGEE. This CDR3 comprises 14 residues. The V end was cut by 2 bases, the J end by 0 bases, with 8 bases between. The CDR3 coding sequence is TGTGCCAGCAGCGTGGCAGGGGTGAACACTGAAGCTTTCTTT. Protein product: CASSVAGVNTEAFF.

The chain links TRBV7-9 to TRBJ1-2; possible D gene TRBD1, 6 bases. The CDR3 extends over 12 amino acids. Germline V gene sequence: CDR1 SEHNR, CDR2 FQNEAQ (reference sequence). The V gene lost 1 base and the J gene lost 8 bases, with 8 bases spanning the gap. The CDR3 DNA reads TGTGCCAGCAGCTTAGGGACAGTCGGCTACACCTTC. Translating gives CASSLGTVGYTF.

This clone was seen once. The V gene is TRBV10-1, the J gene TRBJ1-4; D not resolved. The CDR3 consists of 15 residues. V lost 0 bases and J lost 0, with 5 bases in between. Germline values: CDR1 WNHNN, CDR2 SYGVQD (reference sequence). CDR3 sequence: CASSESAATNEKLFF. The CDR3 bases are TGCGCCAGCAGTGAGTCGGCAGCAACTAATGAAAAACTGTTTTTT.

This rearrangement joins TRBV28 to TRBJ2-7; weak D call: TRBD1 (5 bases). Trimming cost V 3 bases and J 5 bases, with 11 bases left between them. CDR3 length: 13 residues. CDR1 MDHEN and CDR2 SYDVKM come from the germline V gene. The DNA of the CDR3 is TGTGCCAGCAGTTTGGGGCCCCTCGACGAGCAGTACTTC. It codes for CASSLGPLDEQYF.

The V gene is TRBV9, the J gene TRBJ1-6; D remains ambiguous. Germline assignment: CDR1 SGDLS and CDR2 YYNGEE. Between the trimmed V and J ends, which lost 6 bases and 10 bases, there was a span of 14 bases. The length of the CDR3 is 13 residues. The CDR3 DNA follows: TGTGCCAGCACCCTTGGGGAGAGGTCACCCCTCCACTTT. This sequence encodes CASTLGERSPLHF.

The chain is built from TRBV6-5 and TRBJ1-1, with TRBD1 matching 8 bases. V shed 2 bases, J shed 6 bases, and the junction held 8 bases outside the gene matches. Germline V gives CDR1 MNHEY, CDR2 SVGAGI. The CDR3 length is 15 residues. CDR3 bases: TGTGCCAGCAGTTACACCTCAGGGGGCAGGGCTGAAGCTTTCTTT. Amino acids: CASSYTSGGRAEAFF.